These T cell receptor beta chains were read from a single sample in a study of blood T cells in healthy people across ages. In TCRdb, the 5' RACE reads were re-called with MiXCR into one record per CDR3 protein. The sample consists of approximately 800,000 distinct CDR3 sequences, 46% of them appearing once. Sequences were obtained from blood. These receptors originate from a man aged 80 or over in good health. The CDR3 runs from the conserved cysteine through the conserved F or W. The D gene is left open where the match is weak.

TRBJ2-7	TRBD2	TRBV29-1	CSVEGLAGRPEQYF
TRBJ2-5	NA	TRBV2	CASIVQENQETQYF
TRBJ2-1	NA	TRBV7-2	CASSSLGGGPINEQFF
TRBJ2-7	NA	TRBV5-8	CASSLPTGAYEQYF
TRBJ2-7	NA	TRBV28	CASRPTRIQSEQYF
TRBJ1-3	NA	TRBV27	CASRVPQRGIYF
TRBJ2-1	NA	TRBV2	CARPLKSTAYNEQFF
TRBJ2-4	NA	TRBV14	CASSSRLATEQYF
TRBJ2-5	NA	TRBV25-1	CASSEGGKETQYF
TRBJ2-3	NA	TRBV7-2	CASSQLADTQYF
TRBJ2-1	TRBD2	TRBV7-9	CASSSSGGFSGEQFF
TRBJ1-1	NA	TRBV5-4	CASSLGQEPEAFF
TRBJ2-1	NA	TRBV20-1	CSARSPVVAYNEQFF
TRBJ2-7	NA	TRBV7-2	CASSFPGRYEQYF
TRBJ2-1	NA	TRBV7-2	CASSSVRGPYNEQFF
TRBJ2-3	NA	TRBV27	CASSLCGSPTDTQYF
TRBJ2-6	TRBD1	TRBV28	CASSGTGWIRGANVLTF
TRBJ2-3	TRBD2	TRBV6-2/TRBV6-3	CASSQRGSGRDTQYF
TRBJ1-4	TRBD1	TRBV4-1	CASSLRGLGTGSEKLFF
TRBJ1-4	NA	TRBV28	CASSPEATNEKLFF
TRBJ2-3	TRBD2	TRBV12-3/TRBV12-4	CASRKLVGGADTQYF
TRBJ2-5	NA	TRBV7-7	CASSLSRRLQETQYF
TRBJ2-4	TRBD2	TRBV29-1	CSVEPSGSANNEQYF
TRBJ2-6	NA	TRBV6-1	CASSGGGANVLTF
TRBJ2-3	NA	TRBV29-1	CSGGTDQRDTQYF
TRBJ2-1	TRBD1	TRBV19	CASSIGRGSNDEQFF
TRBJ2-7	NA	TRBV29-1	CSVESGTVTYEQYF
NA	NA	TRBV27	CASSWAWENSYEQYF
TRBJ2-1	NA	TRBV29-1	CSVRESSYNEQFF
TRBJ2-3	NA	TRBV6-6	CASSPKLDSTDTQYF
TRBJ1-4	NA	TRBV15	CATSRDPPRGSEKLFF
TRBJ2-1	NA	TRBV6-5	CASSIGLYNEQFF
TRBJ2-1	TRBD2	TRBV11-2	CASSAVAGSVEQFF
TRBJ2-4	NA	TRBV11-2	CASSWQTKNIQYF
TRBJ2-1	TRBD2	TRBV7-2	CASSLTGLADNKQFF
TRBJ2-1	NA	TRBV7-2	CASSPKGLAAEQFF
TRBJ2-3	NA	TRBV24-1	CATSDPQGVGDTQYF
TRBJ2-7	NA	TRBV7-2	CASRRWGSLDEQYF
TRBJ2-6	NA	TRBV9	CASSVAASGANVLTF
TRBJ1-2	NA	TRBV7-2	CASSPNGVYGYTF
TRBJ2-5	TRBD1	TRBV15	CATSREDRVQYF
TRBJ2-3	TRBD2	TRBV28	CASSLSASGSDTQYF
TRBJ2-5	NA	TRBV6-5	CASSRGTAYQETQYF
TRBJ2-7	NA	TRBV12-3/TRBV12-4	CASSFNPADEQYF
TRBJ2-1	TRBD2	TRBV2	CASKYGGRETQFF
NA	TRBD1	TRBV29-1	CSKTGDGETQYF
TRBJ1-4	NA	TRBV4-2	CASSQDRSSNEKLFF
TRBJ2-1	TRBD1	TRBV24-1	CATSEPGQAYNEQFF
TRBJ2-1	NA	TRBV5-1	CASSLAGNGWFF
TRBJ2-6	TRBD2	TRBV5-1	CASSLRSGGFSGANVLTF
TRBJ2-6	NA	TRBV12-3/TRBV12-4	CASSFWTHSGAHVLTF
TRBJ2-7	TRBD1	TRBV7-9	CASSLARGTGSSYEQYF
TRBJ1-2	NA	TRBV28	CASSSGTKLYGYTF
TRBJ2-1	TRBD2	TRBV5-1	CASSPYIAGGLDEQFF
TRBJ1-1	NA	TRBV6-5	CASSSTTAGLNTEAFF
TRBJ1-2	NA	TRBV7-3	CASSTGYLEGYTF
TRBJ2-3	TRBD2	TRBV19	CASSRGSTSLGFTDTQYF
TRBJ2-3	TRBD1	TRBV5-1	CASSAGQGAPRTQYF
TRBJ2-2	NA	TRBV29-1	CSAGGTSGTGELFF
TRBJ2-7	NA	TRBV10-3	CAISESDGAYEQYF